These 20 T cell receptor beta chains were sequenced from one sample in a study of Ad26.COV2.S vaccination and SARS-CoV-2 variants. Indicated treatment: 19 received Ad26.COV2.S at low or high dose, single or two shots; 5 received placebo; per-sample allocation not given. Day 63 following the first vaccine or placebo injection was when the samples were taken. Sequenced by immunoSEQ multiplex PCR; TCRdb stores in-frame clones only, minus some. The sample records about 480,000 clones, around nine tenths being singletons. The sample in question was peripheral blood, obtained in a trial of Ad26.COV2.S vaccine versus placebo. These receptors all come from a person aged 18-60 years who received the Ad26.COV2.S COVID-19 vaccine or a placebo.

In DNA, the CDR3 is TGTGCCAGCAGCTTGGAGGCGGGAAGGGCCTACAATGAGCAGTTCTTC. Encoded protein: CASSLEAGRAYNEQFF. The chain employs TRBV5-4 and TRBJ2-1, with a possible D match to TRBD2 (6 bases). Trimming took 0 bases from V and 2 from J, leaving 12 bases between them. CDR1 is SGHNT, CDR2 YYREEE, per germline (reference sequence). The CDR3 is 16 amino acids.

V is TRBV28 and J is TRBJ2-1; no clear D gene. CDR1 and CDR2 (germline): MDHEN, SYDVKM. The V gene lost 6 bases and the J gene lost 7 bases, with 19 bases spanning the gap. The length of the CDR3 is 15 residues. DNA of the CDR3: TGTGCCAGCAGCCCGACGGACCCCCCGCCTAATGAGCAGTTCTTC. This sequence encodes CASSPTDPPPNEQFF.

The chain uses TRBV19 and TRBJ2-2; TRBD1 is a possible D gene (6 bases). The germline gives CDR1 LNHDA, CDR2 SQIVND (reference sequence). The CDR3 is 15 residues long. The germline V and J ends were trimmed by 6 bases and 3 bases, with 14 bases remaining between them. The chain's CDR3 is CASRHPQGYTGELFF. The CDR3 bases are TGTGCCAGTAGACACCCACAGGGATACACCGGGGAGCTGTTTTTT.

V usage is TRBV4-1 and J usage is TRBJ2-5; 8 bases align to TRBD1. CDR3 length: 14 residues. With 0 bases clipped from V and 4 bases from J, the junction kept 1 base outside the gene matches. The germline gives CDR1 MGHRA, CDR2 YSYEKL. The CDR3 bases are TGCGCCAGCAGCCAAGAGACAGGGGTAGAGACCCAGTACTTC. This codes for CASSQETGVETQYF.

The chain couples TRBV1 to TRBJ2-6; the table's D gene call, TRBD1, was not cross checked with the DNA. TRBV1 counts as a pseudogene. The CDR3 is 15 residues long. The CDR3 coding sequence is TGCACCAGCAGCCAAGACCACTCTGGGGCCAACGTCCTGACTTTC. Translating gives CTSSQDHSGANVLTF.

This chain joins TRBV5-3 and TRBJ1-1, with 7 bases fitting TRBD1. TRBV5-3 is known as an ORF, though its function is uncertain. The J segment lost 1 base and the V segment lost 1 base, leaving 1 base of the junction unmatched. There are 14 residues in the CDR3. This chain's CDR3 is CARSLQGGNTEAFF. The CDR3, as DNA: TGTGCCAGAAGCTTGCAGGGGGGGAACACTGAAGCTTTCTTT.

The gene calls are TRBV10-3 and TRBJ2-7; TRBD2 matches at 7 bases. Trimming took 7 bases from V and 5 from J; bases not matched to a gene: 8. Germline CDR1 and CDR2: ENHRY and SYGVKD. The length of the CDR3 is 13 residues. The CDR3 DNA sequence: TGTGCCATCAACGGAGGGAGGGGAGACGAGCAGTACTTC. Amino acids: CAINGGRGDEQYF.

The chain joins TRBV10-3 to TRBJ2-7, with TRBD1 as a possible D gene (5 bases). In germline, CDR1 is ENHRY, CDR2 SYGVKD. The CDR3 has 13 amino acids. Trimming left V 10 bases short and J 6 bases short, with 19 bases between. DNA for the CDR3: TGTGCCAGTGAGACAGAAACAAGACTCGAGCAGTACTTC. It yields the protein CASETETRLEQYF.

The CDR3 reads CAWSVRLNTQETQYF. The CDR3 nucleotides read TGTGCCTGGAGTGTACGACTAAACACCCAAGAGACCCAGTACTTC. The genes are TRBV30 and TRBJ2-5, with D possibly matching TRBD2 (5 bases). There are 15 residues in the CDR3. Between the trimmed V and J ends, which lost 0 bases and 1 base, there was a span of 12 bases. CDR1 and CDR2 (germline): GTSNPN, SVGIG (reference sequence).

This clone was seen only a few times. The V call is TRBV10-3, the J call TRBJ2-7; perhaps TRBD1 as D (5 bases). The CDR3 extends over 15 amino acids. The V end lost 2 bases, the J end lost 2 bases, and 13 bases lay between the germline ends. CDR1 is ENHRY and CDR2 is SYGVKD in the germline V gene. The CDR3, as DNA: TGTGCCATCAGTGAGAGCCCAGGGAAGGCCTACGAGCAGTACTTC. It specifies CAISESPGKAYEQYF.

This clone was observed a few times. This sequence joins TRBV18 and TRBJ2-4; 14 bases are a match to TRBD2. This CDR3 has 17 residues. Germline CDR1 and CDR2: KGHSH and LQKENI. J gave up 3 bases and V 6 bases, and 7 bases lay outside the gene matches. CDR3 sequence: CASSLLGLAGDKNIQYF. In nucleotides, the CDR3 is TGTGCCAGCTCTCTTCTGGGACTAGCGGGGGACAAAAACATTCAGTACTTC.

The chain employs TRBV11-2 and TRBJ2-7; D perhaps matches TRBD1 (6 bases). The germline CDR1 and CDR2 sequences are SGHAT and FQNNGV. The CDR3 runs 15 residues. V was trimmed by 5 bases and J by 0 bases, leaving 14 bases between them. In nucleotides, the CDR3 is TGTGCCAGCAGCCCGCCGAACAGGGACTCCTACGAGCAGTACTTC. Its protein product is CASSPPNRDSYEQYF.

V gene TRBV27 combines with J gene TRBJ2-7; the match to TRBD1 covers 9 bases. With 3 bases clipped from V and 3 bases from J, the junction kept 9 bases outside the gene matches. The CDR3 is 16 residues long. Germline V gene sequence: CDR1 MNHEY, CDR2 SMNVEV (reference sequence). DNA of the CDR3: TGTGCCAGCAGTTTTGGAAAGGACAGGGGAGTCTACGAGCAGTACTTC. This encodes CASSFGKDRGVYEQYF.

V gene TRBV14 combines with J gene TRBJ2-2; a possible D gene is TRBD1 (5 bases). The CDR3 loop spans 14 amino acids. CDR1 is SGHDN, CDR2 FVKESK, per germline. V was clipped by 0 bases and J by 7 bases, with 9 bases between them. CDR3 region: CASSQEATVGELFF. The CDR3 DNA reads TGTGCCAGCAGCCAAGAAGCGACAGTCGGGGAGCTGTTTTTT.

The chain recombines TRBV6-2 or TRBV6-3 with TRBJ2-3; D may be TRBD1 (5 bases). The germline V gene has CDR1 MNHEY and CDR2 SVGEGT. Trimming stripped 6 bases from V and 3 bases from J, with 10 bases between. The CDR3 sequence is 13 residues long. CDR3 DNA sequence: TGTGCCAGCAGCTTTCAGGGAACAGATACGCAGTATTTT. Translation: CASSFQGTDTQYF.

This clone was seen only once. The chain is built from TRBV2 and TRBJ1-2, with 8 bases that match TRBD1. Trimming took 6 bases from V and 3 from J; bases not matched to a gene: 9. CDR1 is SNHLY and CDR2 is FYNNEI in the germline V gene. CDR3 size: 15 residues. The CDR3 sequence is CASSGDRGSYYGYTF. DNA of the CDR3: TGTGCCAGCAGCGGTGACAGGGGCTCGTACTATGGCTACACCTTC. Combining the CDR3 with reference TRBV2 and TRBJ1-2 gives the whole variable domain EPEVTQTPSHQVTQMGQEVILRCVPISNHLYFYWYRQILGQKVEFLVSFYNNEISEKSEIFDDQFSVERPDGSNFTLKIRSTKLEDSAMYFCASSGDRGSYYGYTFGSGTRLTVV.

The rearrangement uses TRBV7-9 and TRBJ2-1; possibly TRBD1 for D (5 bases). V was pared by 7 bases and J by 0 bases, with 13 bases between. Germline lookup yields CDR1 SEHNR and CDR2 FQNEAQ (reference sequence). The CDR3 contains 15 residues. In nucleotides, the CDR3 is TGTGCCAGCACCCAAGGTAGGGGCTCCTACAATGAGCAGTTCTTC. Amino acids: CASTQGRGSYNEQFF.

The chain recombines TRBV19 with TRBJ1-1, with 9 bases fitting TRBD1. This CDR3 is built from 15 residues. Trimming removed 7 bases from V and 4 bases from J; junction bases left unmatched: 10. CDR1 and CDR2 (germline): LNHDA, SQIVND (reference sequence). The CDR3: CASTPSPGQGTEAFF. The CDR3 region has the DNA TGTGCCAGTACCCCCTCCCCGGGACAGGGCACTGAAGCTTTCTTT.

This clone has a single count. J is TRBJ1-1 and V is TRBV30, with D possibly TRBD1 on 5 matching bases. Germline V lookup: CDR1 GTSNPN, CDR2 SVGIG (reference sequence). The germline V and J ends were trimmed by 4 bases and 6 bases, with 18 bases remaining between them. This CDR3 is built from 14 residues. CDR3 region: CAWTRAGINPEAFF. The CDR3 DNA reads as TGTGCCTGGACAAGGGCAGGGATAAATCCTGAAGCTTTCTTT. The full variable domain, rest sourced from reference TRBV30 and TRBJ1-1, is SQTIHQWPATLVQPVGSPLSLECTVEGTSNPNLYWYRQAAGRGLQLLFYSVGIGQISSEVPQNLSASRPQDRQFILSSKKLLLSDSGFYLCAWTRAGINPEAFFGQGTRLTVV.

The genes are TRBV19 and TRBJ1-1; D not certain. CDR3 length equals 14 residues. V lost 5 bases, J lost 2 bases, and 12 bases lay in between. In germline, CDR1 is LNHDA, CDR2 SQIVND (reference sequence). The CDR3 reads CASSGPKANTEAFF. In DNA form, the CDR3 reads TGTGCCAGTAGTGGGCCAAAAGCAAACACTGAAGCTTTCTTT.